This TCR beta chain was identified during a study of cytomegalovirus exposure and HLA in healthy donors. The study, taken as a whole, reports: A later analysis linked a missense variant in DCLRE1C to the trimming of TCR beta V and J genes.

Germline V gene data show CDR1 as MNHEY and CDR2 as SMNVEV (reference sequence). The CDR3 loop spans 18 amino acids. V shed 2 bases and J 6 bases; nucleotides not matched to a gene: 13. With regard to this clone: Its antigen remains unknown.

PCR amplification relied on 60 Vbeta primers (plus 13 Jbeta primers). TCRdb keeps only in-frame clones here, not all; method: immunoSEQ multiplex PCR. The sample holds 100,000 to 150,000 clones, 70% to 85% seen once. Sequenced material: PBMCs. The chain carries TRBV27 and TRBJ2-2; TRBD2 matches 9 bases. This clonotype was obtained from a female donor in good health and CMV-seronegative. The CDR3 DNA reads as TGTGCCAGCAGTTTAGACTATAGGGCTAGCGGGGAGGCCGGGGAGCTGTTTTTT. This codes for CASSLDYRASGEAGELFF.